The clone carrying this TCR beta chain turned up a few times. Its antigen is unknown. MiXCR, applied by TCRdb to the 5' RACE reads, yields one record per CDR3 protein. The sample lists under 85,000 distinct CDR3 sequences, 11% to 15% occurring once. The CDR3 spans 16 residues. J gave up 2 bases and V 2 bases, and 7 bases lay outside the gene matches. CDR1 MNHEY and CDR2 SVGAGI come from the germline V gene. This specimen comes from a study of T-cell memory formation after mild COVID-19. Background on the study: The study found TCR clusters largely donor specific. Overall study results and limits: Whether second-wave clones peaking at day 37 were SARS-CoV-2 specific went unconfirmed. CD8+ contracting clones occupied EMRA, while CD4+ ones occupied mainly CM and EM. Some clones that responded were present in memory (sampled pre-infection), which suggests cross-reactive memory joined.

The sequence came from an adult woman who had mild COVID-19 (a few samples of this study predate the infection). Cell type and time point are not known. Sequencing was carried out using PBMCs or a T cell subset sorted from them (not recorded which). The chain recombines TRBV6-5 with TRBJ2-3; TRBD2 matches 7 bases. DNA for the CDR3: TGTGCCAGCAGTTACACTGCGGGAGCCGTCACAGATACGCAGTATTTT. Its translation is CASSYTAGAVTDTQYF.